The clone carrying this T cell receptor beta chain was detected many times. It was the library that attached unique molecular identifiers to individual cDNA molecules. How the authors handled the data: Sampled TCR counts reached a median of roughly 98,000 per sample, with values ranging from about 20,000 to 700,000. TCRdb recomputed calls from the RACE reads with MiXCR, one row per CDR3 protein. TCRdb's processing, not the authors' own work, is the source of the V and J calls. The table has some 74,000 distinct CDR3 sequences, 10% to 15% seen once; the top ten hold roughly 6%. The source of the sample is a study of human T cells and chemical hapten exposure. Time point described: patch test 3, about 24 weeks after DPC sensitization. Treatment noted: therapeutic diphenylcyclopropenone sensitization with weekly scalp DPC. Unseparated into fractions, whole blood served as the source from which total RNA was extracted.

The input for sequencing was whole blood, taken in connection with sensitization to the hapten diphenylcyclopropenone (DPC). The clonotype was recovered from a woman between 50 and 59 years old with alopecia areata. Some clones in this sample may be carry-over from other donors' samples.

CDR3 sequence: CASSVIIRIINNEQFF. The CDR3 coding sequence is TGTGCCAGCAGCGTCATAATCCGGATAATCAACAATGAGCAGTTCTTC. The V gene is TRBV28, the J gene TRBJ2-1, with D unresolved. This CDR3 spans 16 amino acids. Trimming took off 6 bases at V and 5 bases at J, with 20 bases between the two ends. Germline V gene lookup returns CDR1 MDHEN and CDR2 SYDVKM.